This passage covers 22 T cell receptor beta chains from one sample sequenced in a study of shared clonotypes between healthy human individuals. Some clones are missing from TCRdb's copy, which holds only in-frame ones; the method was immunoSEQ multiplex PCR. The repertoire holds around 1.6 million clones, with around 98% as singletons. The sequenced sample consisted of naive CD4+ T cells sorted from blood. Subset reported: CD45RA+ positively selected. The origin of the receptors is a man in his thirties or forties in good health.

The chain has TRBV10-3 and TRBJ2-3; TRBD2 aligns across 7 bases. The CDR3 is 17 amino acids. After removal of 3 bases from V and 2 bases from J, the junction contained 11 bases not matched to a gene. Germline CDR1 and CDR2: ENHRY and SYGVKD. Here the CDR3 DNA reads TGTGCCATCAGTGACCGGTCCTTGGGGGGGGTCACAGATACGCAGTATTTT. The encoded protein is CAISDRSLGGVTDTQYF.

The V gene is TRBV5-6, the J gene TRBJ2-1; a weak D match, TRBD1 (6 bases). CDR1 is SGHDT, CDR2 YYEEEE, per germline. The CDR3 sequence is 16 residues long. V shed 4 bases and J shed 3 bases, with 17 bases lying between them. The CDR3 DNA reads TGTGCCAGCAGCCTCGCGCTGGACAGTGGCTACAATGAGCAGTTCTTC. Translating it yields CASSLALDSGYNEQFF.

This sequence joins TRBV5-1 and TRBJ2-1; D is ambiguous. Germline CDR1 SGHRS, CDR2 YFSETQ. V dropped 6 bases and J dropped 5 bases, with 6 bases sitting between them. The CDR3 runs 11 residues. CDR3 amino acids: CASTKNNEQFF. The CDR3 bases are TGCGCCAGCACAAAAAACAATGAGCAGTTCTTC.

CDR3 protein: CASSLLGETQYF. The CDR3 DNA follows: TGTGCCAGCAGTTTACTCGGAGAGACCCAGTACTTC. The V and J genes are TRBV6-1 and TRBJ2-5; D is unclear. Germline CDR1 reads MNHNS; CDR2 reads SASEGT. CDR3 length: 12 amino acids. The V end was cut by 5 bases, the J end by 4 bases, with 8 bases between.

This clone showed up just once. Other DNA sequences in the same sample also yield this CDR3. This chain uses TRBV5-1 with TRBJ2-1, with unresolved D. Germline V lookup: CDR1 SGHRS, CDR2 YFSETQ. CDR3 size: 12 residues. V lost 1 base and J lost 6, with 5 bases in between. In DNA, the CDR3 is TGCGCCAGCAGCTTGAACAGCAATGAGCAGTTCTTC. Protein product: CASSLNSNEQFF.

The chain is built from TRBV27 and TRBJ2-1; 12 bases line up with TRBD2. The CDR3 is 18 amino acids. Germline V gene sequence: CDR1 MNHEY, CDR2 SMNVEV (reference sequence). V dropped 3 bases and J dropped 6; count of bases not matched to a gene: 12. The DNA of the CDR3 is TGTGCCAGCAGTTTTCGGGGACGCACGACTAGCGGGAGCAATGAGCAGTTCTTC. Protein: CASSFRGRTTSGSNEQFF.

V is TRBV9 and J is TRBJ2-4; 13 positions match TRBD2. The trim removed 2 bases at V and 2 bases at J, leaving 10 bases unmatched. The germline V gene encodes CDR1 SGDLS and CDR2 YYNGEE. The CDR3 runs to 19 residues. The CDR3 region is CASSVSGLAGDKSKNIQYF. DNA for the CDR3: TGTGCCAGCAGCGTCTCTGGACTAGCGGGAGATAAGTCCAAAAACATTCAGTACTTC.

The V gene is TRBV10-1, the J gene TRBJ1-5; D is unresolved. The V end was cut by 3 bases, the J end by 9 bases, with 6 bases between. There are 11 residues in the CDR3. CDR1 and CDR2 (germline): WNHNN, SYGVQD (reference sequence). CDR3 protein: CASSDGGPQHF. The CDR3, as DNA: TGCGCCAGCAGTGACGGAGGGCCCCAGCATTTT.

CDR3 region: CASSSGTSGLEQYF. The CDR3 DNA reads as TGTGCCAGCAGCTCCGGGACTAGCGGGCTCGAGCAGTACTTC. The chain employs TRBV5-5 and TRBJ2-7; 12 bases agree with TRBD2. CDR1 is SGHKS, CDR2 YYEKEE, per germline (reference sequence). J gave up 6 bases and V 3 bases, and 4 bases lay outside the gene matches. CDR3 length equals 14 residues. Using reference TRBV5-5 and TRBJ2-7 for the parts outside the CDR3, the full variable domain is DAGVTQSPTHLIKTRGQQVTLRCSPISGHKSVSWYQQVLGQGPQFIFQYYEKEERGRGNFPDRFSARQFPNYSSELNVNALLLGDSALYLCASSSGTSGLEQYFGPGTRLTVT.

The chain uses TRBV28 and TRBJ1-4; perhaps TRBD1 as D (5 bases). Trimming took off 6 bases at V and 8 bases at J, with 13 bases between the two ends. The germline CDR1 and CDR2 sequences are MDHEN and SYDVKM. This CDR3 has 13 amino acids. The CDR3 region has the DNA TGTGCCAGCAGAGAATCAGGGAGGGAAAAACTGTTTTTT. Its translation is CASRESGREKLFF.

This chain connects TRBV7-8 to TRBJ2-2, with 7 positions matching TRBD2. This CDR3 is 15 amino acids long. Germline V gene lookup returns CDR1 SGHVS and CDR2 FQNEAQ. Trimming cost V 7 bases and J 0 bases; bases outside gene matches: 5. CDR3 amino acids: CASTPGGSNTGELFF. The CDR3 region has the DNA TGTGCCAGCACCCCGGGAGGTTCGAACACCGGGGAGCTGTTTTTT.

Turning to this clone: In the same sample, other DNA sequences code for this CDR3. The genes are TRBV10-3 and TRBJ2-1; no clear D gene. The CDR3 is 12 amino acids. The V gene lost 4 bases and the J gene lost 4 bases, with 5 bases spanning the gap. In germline, CDR1 is ENHRY, CDR2 SYGVKD. CDR3 sequence reads: CAISGTYNEQFF. Written as DNA, the CDR3 is TGTGCCATCAGTGGAACTTACAATGAGCAGTTCTTC.

The V and J genes are TRBV5-5 and TRBJ2-7; TRBD2 agrees at 8 bases. With V trimmed by 2 bases and J by 4 bases, 5 bases remained unmatched. CDR1 SGHKS and CDR2 YYEKEE come from the germline V gene (reference sequence). The CDR3 totals 14 residues. CDR3 sequence (DNA): TGTGCCAGCAGCTTCTATTCTAGCGGGTACGAGCAGTACTTC. The encoded protein is CASSFYSSGYEQYF.

This clone was found once. The V gene is TRBV5-8, the J gene TRBJ2-7; 7 nucleotides match TRBD1. Germline V lookup: CDR1 SGHTS, CDR2 YDEGEE. J was trimmed by 7 bases and V by 4 bases; bases with no gene match: 8. The CDR3 extends over 13 amino acids. This CDR3 reads CASSTGQLLEQYF. The CDR3, as DNA: TGTGCCAGCAGCACGGGACAGCTGTTGGAGCAGTACTTC.

V gene TRBV6-1 combines with J gene TRBJ2-2; tentatively, D is TRBD2 (5 bases). The CDR3 has 14 residues. CDR1 is MNHNS and CDR2 is SASEGT in the germline V gene. Trimming took 7 bases from V and 5 from J, leaving 14 bases between them. The CDR3 sequence: CASKERSGTGELFF. Written as DNA, the CDR3 is TGTGCCAGCAAGGAGCGGAGCGGAACCGGGGAGCTGTTTTTT.

The rearrangement links TRBV19 to TRBJ2-7; D might be TRBD1 (6 bases). The germline V gene has CDR1 LNHDA and CDR2 SQIVND (reference sequence). The CDR3 contains 15 residues. V was pared by 3 bases and J by 4 bases, with 16 bases between. The CDR3 sequence: CASSIYRDIEYEQYF. CDR3 nucleotide sequence: TGTGCCAGTAGTATCTACAGGGATATTGAGTACGAGCAGTACTTC.

About this clone: The junction departs from the called germline gene at one end, perhaps through a read error. The chain recombines TRBV4-1 with TRBJ2-5, with TRBD2 identical over 8 bases. This CDR3 region has 16 residues. Germline CDR1 and CDR2: MGHRA and YSYEKL. The CDR3 region is CASSTKQTGGLETQYF. As DNA, the CDR3 is TGTGCCAGCAGCACAAAACAAACGGGGGGGCTGGAGACCCAGTACTTC.

The CDR3 is CATSETGPDTDTQYF. The CDR3 DNA reads as TGTGCCACTTCGGAGACGGGACCTGACACAGATACGCAGTATTTT. V and J are TRBV5-4 and TRBJ2-3; TRBD1 or TRBD2 may be the D gene (5 bases each). Trimming took 9 bases from V and 2 from J, leaving 19 bases between them. CDR1 and CDR2 from the germline V gene are SGHNT and YYREEE (reference sequence). The CDR3 is 15 amino acids. The full variable domain, with the rest looked up from reference TRBV5-4 and TRBJ2-3, is ETGVTQSPTHLIKTRGQQVTLRCSSQSGHNTVSWYQQALGQGPQFIFQYYREEENGRGNFPPRFSGLQFPNYSSELNVNALELDDSALYLCATSETGPDTDTQYFGPGTRLTVL.

Remarks on this clone: Within the sample, other DNA sequences also encode this same CDR3. This chain joins TRBV2 and TRBJ2-7, with no clear D. CDR3 length: 12 amino acids. CDR1 is SNHLY and CDR2 is FYNNEI in the germline V gene. V lost 6 bases to trimming and J lost 3 bases, with 9 bases between them. CDR3 DNA: TGTGCCAGCAGCCCAGGTGGCTACGAGCAGTACTTC. It yields the protein CASSPGGYEQYF. The full variable domain, in which reference TRBV2 and TRBJ2-7 provide the parts outside the CDR3, is EPEVTQTPSHQVTQMGQEVILRCVPISNHLYFYWYRQILGQKVEFLVSFYNNEISEKSEIFDDQFSVERPDGSNFTLKIRSTKLEDSAMYFCASSPGGYEQYFGPGTRLTVT.

The chain joins TRBV11-2 to TRBJ2-7, with 9 bases lining up with TRBD2. The CDR3 runs to 14 residues. Germline loops: CDR1 SGHAT, CDR2 FQNNGV. Trimming took 6 bases from V and 5 from J; bases not matched to a gene: 8. CDR3 DNA sequence: TGTGCCAGCAGTTGGGGGGGACTAGCAGACGAGCAGTACTTC. Amino acids: CASSWGGLADEQYF.

This clone was counted once. In DNA form, the CDR3 reads TGTGCCAGCAGTAAGACAGCAACTAATGAAAAACTGTTTTTT. Translating gives CASSKTATNEKLFF. This sequence joins TRBV6-5 and TRBJ1-4, with D possibly matching TRBD1 (5 bases). V gave up 5 bases and J gave up 0 bases, with 7 bases separating them. There are 14 residues in the CDR3. The V gene's germline CDR1 is MNHEY and CDR2 SVGAGI.

This chain connects TRBV28 to TRBJ1-2; maybe TRBD1 (6 bases). CDR1 and CDR2 from the germline V gene are MDHEN and SYDVKM. This CDR3 comprises 13 residues. V lost 5 bases, J lost 6 bases, and 13 bases lay in between. CDR3 coding DNA: TGTGCCAGCAGTCCTGACAGGTTGGATGGCTACACCTTC. Amino acid sequence: CASSPDRLDGYTF.